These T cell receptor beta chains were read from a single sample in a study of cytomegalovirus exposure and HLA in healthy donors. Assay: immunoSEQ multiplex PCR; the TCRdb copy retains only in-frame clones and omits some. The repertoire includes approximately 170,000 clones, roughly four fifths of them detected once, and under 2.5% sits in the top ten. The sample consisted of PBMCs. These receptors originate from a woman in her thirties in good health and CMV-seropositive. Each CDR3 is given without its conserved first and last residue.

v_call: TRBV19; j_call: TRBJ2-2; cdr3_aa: ASRSGTNTGELF
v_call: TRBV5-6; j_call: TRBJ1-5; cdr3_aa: ASSLHRIQPQH
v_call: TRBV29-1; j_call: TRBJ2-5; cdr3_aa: SVGTGEETQY
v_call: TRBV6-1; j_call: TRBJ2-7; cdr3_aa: AARPPRYGEQY
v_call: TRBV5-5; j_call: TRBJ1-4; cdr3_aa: ASSLEDRSRNEKLF
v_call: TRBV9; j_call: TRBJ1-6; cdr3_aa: ASSRLQGSDSPLH
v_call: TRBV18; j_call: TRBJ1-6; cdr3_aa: ASSDSGDSPLH
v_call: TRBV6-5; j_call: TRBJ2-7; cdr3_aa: ASTSPTSGEQY
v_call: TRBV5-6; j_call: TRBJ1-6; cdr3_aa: ASSSPDRVGSPLH
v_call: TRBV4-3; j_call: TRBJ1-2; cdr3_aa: ASSQDRTGLNYGYT
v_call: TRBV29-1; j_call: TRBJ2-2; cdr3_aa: SVRPWATTGELF
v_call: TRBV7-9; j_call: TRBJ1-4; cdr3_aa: ASSPPTGQATNEKLF
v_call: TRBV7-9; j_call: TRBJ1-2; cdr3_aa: ASSSLRGQGLYYGYT
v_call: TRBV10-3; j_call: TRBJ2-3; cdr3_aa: AISETGGSADTQY
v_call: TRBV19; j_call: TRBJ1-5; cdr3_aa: ASEKTGWNQPQH
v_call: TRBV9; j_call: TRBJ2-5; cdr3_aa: ASSGGLASSETQY
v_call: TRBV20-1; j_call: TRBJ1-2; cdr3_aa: SATQGGGYT
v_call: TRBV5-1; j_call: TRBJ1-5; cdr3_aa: ASSLGQGSQPQH
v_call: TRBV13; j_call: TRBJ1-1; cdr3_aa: ASSLGDRGLDTEAF
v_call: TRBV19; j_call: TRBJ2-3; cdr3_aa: ASSTGLPDTQY
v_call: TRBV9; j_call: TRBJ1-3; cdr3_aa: ASSRQMTSGNTIY
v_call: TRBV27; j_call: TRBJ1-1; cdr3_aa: ASWHGQGRTEAF
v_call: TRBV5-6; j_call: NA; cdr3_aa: ASSLDVAYEQY
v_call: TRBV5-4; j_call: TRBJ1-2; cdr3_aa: ASSLAGTGYGYT
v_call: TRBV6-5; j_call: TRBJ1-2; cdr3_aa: ASRDSNYGYT
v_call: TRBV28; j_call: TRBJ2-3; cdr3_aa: ASSLGTGVTDTQY
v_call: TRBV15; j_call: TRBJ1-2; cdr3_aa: ATSRDVQGGGYT
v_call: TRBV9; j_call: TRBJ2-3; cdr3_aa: ASSVHPGTARPDTQY
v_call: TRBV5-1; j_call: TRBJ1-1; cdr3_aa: ASSLVGTENTEAF
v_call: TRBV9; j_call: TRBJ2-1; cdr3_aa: ASSAGQGNEQF
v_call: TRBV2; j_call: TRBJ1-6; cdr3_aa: ASSDENSPLH
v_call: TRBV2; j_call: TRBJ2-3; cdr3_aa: ASSPTSGDTDTQY
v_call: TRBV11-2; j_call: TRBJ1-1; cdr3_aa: ASSPTGTAEAF
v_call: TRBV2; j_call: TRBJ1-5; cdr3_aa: ASSMRQGADQPQH
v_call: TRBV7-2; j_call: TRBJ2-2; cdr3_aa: ASTRTGDTGELF
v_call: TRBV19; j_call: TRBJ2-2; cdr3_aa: ASSLRGGELF
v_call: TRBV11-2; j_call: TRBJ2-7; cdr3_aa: ASRKSYRGTWEQY
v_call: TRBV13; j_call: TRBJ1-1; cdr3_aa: ASTTGNTEAF
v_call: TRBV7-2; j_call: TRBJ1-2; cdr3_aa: ASSQLGAFGYT
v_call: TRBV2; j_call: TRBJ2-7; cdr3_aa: ASRGSPYEQY
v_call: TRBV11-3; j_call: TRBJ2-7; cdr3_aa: ASSLGSSYEQY
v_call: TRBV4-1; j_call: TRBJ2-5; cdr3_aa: ASSQDREGLGETQY
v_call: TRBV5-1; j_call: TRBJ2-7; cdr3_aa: ASSPLGGRTISSEQY
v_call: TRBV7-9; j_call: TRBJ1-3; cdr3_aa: ASSPESRGNTIY